This TCR beta chain was sequenced for a study of blood T cell repertoires in COVID-19. Authors' processing steps: Counts of nucleated cells, estimated from reference gene primer amplification, were obtained. Libraries were prepared by immunoSEQ multiplex PCR; TCRdb keeps only in-frame clonotypes and omits some of them. The DNA gave D and trimming, while V, J and clone size come from that table. The table has fewer than 350,000 clones, less than 90% seen once. Trimming removed 4 bases at V and 4 bases at J, with 20 bases between. The CDR3 covers 16 residues. CDR1 is SGHNT and CDR2 is YYREEE in the germline V gene (reference sequence).

This chain uses TRBV5-4 with TRBJ2-5, with D maybe TRBD1 (6 bases). The receptor's source is a woman aged 30 to 39 with COVID-19, enrolled during active disease. The sequencing input was peripheral blood. The CDR3: CASSRPLQGSTETQYF. The CDR3 DNA sequence: TGTGCCAGCAGCCGCCCCCTACAGGGTTCAACAGAGACCCAGTACTTC. Full variable domain (missing parts from reference TRBV5-4 and TRBJ2-5): ETGVTQSPTHLIKTRGQQVTLRCSSQSGHNTVSWYQQALGQGPQFIFQYYREEENGRGNFPPRFSGLQFPNYSSELNVNALELDDSALYLCASSRPLQGSTETQYFGPGTRLLVL.